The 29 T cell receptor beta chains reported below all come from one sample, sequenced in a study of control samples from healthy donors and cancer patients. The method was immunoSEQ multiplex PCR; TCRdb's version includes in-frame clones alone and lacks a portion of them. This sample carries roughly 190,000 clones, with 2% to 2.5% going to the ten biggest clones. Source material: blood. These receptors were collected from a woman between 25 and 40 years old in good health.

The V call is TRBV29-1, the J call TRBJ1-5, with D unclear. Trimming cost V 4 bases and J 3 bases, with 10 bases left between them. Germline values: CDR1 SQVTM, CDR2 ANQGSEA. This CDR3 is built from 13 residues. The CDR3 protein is CSVVSGINQPQHF. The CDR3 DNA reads TGCAGCGTTGTCTCCGGGATCAATCAGCCCCAGCATTTT. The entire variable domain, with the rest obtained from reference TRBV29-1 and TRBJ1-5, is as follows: SAVISQKPSRDICQRGTSLTIQCQVDSQVTMMFWYRQQPGQSLTLIATANQGSEATYESGFVIDKFPISRPNLTFSTLTVSNMSPEDSSIYLCSVVSGINQPQHFGDGTRLSIL.

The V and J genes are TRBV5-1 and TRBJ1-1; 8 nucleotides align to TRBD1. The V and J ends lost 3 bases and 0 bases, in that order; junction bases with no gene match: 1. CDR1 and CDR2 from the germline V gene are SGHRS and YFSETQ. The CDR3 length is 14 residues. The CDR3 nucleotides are TGCGCCAGCAGCTGGACAGGGTTGAACACTGAAGCTTTCTTT. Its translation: CASSWTGLNTEAFF.

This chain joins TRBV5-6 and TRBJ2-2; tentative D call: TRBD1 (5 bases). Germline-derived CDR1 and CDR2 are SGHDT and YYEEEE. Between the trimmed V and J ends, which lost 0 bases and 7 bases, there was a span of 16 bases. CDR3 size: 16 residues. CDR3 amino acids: CASSLAVTVQGGELFF. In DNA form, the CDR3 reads TGTGCCAGCAGCTTGGCCGTTACAGTTCAGGGCGGGGAGCTGTTTTTT.

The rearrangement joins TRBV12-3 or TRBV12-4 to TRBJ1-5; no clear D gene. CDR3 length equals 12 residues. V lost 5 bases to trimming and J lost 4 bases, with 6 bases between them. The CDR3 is CASSTANQPQHF. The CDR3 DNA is TGTGCCAGCAGTACCGCTAATCAGCCCCAGCATTTT.

In nucleotides, the CDR3 is TGCGCCAGCAGCCAAGTGGGGGGGGCTCATGGTCAGCCCCAGCATTTT. Translating gives CASSQVGGAHGQPQHF. V usage is TRBV4-3 and J usage is TRBJ1-5; D perhaps matches TRBD1 (6 bases). Trimming pared 1 base from V and 6 bases from J, leaving 16 bases between. Germline values: CDR1 LGHNA, CDR2 YSLEER. This CDR3 is 16 amino acids long.

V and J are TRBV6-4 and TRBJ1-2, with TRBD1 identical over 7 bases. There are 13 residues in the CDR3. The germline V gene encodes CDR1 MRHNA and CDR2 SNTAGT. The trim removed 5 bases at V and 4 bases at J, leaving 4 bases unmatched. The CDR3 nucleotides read TGTGCCAGCAGTCCAGGGGGGGGCTATGGCTACACCTTC. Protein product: CASSPGGGYGYTF.

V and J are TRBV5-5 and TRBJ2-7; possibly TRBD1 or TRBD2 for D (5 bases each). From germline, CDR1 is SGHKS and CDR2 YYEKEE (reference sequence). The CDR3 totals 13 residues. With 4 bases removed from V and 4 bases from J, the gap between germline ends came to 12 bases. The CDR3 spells CASSPGTLYEQYF. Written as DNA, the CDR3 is TGTGCCAGCAGCCCAGGGACCTTATACGAGCAGTACTTC. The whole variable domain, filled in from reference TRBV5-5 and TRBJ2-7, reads DAGVTQSPTHLIKTRGQQVTLRCSPISGHKSVSWYQQVLGQGPQFIFQYYEKEERGRGNFPDRFSARQFPNYSSELNVNALLLGDSALYLCASSPGTLYEQYFGPGTRLTVT.

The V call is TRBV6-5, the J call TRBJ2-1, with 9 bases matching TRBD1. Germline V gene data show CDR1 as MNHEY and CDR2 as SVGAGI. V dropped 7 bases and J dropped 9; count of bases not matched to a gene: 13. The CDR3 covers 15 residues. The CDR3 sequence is CASTPTGGRNGEQFF. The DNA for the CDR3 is TGTGCCAGCACCCCTACAGGGGGCCGGAACGGTGAGCAGTTCTTC.

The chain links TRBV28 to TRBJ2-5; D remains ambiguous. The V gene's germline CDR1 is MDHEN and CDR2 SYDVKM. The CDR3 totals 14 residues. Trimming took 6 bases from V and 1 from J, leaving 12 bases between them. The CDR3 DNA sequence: TGTGCCAGCAGCCAGTTTTTGGGCCAAGAGACCCAGTACTTC. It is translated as CASSQFLGQETQYF.

The CDR3 protein is CATSDLRGTDTQYF. The CDR3 bases are TGTGCCACCAGTGATTTGCGGGGCACAGATACGCAGTATTTT. The chain combines TRBV24-1 with TRBJ2-3, with no clear D. The ends were cut back, 0 bases at V and 1 base at J, with 4 bases in the middle. The CDR3 totals 14 residues. CDR1 is KGHDR, CDR2 SFDVKD, per germline.

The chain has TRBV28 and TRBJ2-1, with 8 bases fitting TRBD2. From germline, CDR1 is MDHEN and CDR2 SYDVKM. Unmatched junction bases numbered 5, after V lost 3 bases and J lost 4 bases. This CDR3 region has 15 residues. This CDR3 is CASSFARGGYNEQFF. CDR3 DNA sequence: TGTGCCAGCAGTTTTGCACGGGGGGGATACAATGAGCAGTTCTTC.

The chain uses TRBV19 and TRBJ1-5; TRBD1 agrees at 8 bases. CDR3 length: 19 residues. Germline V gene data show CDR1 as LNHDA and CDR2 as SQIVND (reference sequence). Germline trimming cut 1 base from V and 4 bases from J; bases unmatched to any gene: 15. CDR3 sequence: CASSIALRTGNRRNQPQHF. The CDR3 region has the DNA TGTGCCAGTAGTATAGCCCTACGGACAGGGAACCGCCGGAATCAGCCCCAGCATTTT.

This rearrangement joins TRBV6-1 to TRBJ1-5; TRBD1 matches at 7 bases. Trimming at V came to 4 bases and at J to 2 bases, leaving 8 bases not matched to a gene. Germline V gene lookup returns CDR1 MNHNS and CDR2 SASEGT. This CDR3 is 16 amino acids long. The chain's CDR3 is CASSGPTGRGNQPQHF. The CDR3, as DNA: TGTGCCAGCAGTGGCCCGACAGGGCGGGGCAATCAGCCCCAGCATTTT.

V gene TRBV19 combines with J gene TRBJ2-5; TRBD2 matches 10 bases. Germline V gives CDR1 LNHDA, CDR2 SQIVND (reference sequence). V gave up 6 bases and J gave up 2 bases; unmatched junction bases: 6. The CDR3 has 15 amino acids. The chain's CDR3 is CASSLPSGGQETQYF. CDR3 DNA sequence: TGTGCCAGTAGCTTGCCTAGCGGGGGACAAGAGACCCAGTACTTC.

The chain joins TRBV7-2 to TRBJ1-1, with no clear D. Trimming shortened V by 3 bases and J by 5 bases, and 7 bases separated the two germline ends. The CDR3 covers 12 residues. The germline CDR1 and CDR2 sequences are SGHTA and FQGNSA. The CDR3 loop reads CASSFFFTEAFF. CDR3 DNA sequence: TGTGCCAGCAGCTTCTTCTTTACTGAAGCTTTCTTT.

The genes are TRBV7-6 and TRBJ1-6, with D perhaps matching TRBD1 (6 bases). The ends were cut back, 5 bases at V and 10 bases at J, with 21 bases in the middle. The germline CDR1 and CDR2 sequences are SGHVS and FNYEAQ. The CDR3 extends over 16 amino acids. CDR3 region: CASSDGPGAGSSPLHF. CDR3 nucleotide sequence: TGTGCCAGCAGCGATGGCCCGGGGGCGGGCTCATCACCCCTCCACTTT.

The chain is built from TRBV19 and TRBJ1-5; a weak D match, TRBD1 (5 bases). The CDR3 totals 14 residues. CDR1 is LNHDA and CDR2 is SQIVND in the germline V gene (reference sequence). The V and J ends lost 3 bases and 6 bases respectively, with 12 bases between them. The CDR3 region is CASSIVRGGQPQHF. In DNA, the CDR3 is TGTGCCAGTAGTATCGTTCGGGGGGGTCAGCCCCAGCATTTT.

This CDR3 reads CASPQQPGTNTEAFF. The CDR3 DNA is TGTGCCAGCCCCCAGCAACCGGGCACGAACACTGAAGCTTTCTTT. The chain employs TRBV2 and TRBJ1-1; D is unclear. The CDR3 loop spans 15 amino acids. The V end was cut by 8 bases, the J end by 1 base, with 17 bases between. Germline V gene data show CDR1 as SNHLY and CDR2 as FYNNEI.

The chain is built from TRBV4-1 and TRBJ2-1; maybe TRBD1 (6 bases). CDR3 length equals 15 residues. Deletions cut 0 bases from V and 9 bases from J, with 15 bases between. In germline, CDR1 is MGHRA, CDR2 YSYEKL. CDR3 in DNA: TGCGCCAGCAGCCAAGATCGAGCCAGGGGTGCTGAGCAGTTCTTC. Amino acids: CASSQDRARGAEQFF.

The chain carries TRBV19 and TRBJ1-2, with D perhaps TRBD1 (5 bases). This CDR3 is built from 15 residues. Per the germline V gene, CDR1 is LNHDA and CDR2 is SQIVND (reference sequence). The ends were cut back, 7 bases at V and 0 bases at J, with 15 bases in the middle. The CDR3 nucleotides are TGTGCCAGTACCCTAACGGGGGTCCCTAACTATGGCTACACCTTC. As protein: CASTLTGVPNYGYTF.

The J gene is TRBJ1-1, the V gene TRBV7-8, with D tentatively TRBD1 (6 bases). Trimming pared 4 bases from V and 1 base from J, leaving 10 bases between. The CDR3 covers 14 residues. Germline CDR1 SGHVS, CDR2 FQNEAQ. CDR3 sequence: CASSYRETNTEAFF. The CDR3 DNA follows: TGTGCCAGCAGCTACAGGGAAACGAACACTGAAGCTTTCTTT.

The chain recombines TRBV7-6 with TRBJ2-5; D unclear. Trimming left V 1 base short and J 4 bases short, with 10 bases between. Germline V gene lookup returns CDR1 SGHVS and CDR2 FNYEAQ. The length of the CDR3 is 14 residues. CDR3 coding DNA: TGTGCCAGCAGCTTAGTGTACGACGGAGAGACCCAGTACTTC. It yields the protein CASSLVYDGETQYF.

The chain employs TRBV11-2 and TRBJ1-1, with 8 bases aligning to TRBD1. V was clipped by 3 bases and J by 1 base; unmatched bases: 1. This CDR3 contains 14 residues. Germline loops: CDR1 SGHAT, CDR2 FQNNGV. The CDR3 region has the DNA TGTGCCAGCAGCTTCGGACAGGGGAACACTGAAGCTTTCTTT. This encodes CASSFGQGNTEAFF.

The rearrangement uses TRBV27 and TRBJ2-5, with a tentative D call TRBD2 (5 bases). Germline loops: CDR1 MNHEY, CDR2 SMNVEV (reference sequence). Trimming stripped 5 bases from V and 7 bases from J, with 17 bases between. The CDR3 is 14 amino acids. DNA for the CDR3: TGTGCCAGCAGTCGAGGAGTGGATCGGGGGACCCAGTACTTC. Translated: CASSRGVDRGTQYF.

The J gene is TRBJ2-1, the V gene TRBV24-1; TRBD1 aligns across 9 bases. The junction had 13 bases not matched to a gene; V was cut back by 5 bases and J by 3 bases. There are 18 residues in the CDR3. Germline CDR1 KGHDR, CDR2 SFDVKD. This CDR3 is CATSVRPTGQGDYNEQFF. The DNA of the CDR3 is TGTGCCACCAGTGTTCGTCCCACGGGACAGGGTGACTACAATGAGCAGTTCTTC.

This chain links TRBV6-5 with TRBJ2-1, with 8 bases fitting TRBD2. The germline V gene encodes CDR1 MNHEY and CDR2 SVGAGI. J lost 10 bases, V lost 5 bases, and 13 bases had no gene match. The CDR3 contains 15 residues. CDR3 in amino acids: CASSPTSLTSGEQFF. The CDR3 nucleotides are TGTGCCAGCAGTCCCACCTCCCTCACTAGCGGCGAGCAGTTCTTC.

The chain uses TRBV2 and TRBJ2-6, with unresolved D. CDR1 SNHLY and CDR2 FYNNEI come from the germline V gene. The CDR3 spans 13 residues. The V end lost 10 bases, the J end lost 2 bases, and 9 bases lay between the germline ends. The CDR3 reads CATTQPGANVLTF. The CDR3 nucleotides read TGTGCCACTACACAACCTGGGGCCAACGTCCTGACTTTC. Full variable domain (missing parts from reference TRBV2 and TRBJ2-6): EPEVTQTPSHQVTQMGQEVILRCVPISNHLYFYWYRQILGQKVEFLVSFYNNEISEKSEIFDDQFSVERPDGSNFTLKIRSTKLEDSAMYFCATTQPGANVLTFGAGSRLTVL.

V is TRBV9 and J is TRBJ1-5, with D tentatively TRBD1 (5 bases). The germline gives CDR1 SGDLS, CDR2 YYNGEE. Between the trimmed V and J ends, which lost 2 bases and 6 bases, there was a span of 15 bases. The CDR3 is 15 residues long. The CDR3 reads CASSVSPGGGQPQHF. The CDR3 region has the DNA TGTGCCAGCAGCGTTAGTCCAGGTGGGGGTCAGCCCCAGCATTTT.

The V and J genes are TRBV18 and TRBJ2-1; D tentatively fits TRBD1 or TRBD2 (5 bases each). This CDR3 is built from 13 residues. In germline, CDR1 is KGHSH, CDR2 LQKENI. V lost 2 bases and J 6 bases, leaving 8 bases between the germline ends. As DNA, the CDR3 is TGTGCCAGCTCACCATGGGGGTCCAATGAGCAGTTCTTC. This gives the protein CASSPWGSNEQFF.